This TCR beta chain was recorded in a study of blood T cell repertoires in COVID-19. The V gene's germline CDR1 is SGHNT and CDR2 YYREEE (reference sequence). The V and J ends lost 4 bases and 10 bases respectively, with 12 bases between them. The CDR3 runs to 12 residues. TCRdb keeps only in-frame clones here, not all; method: immunoSEQ multiplex PCR. The data show 300,000 to 400,000 clones, with 65% to 90% seen just once and 3.5% to 4.5% held by the top ten. The sequence was collected from a woman aged 40-49 years with acute COVID-19. This chain uses TRBV5-4 with TRBJ2-1; D is perhaps TRBD2 (5 bases). Sample: PBMCs or T cells enriched from blood (not recorded which). The chain's CDR3 is CASSPDQREQFF. The DNA for the CDR3 is TGTGCCAGCAGCCCGGATCAGCGGGAGCAGTTCTTC.